The source of this T cell receptor (beta chain) is a study of T-cell memory formation after mild COVID-19 (dated by TCRdb to the early 2020s). Some background on the complete study: TCR sequence clusters from the two donors were found to be largely donor specific. Two young, previously healthy adult volunteers made up the cohort, one male and one female. In two donors, T-cell clones that expanded and contracted after mild COVID-19 were followed by sequencing TCRalpha and TCRbeta repertoires longitudinally. Study-wide findings and limitations: Contracting CD4+ clones appeared mostly in the CM and EM memory subsets, whereas CD8+ clones were enriched in EMRA. Only two mild cases were covered by the study, and larger cohorts that include severe cases with pre-infection samples were considered necessary. The detection of some responding clones in pre-infection memory suggests that pre-existing cross-reactive memory T cells joined the SARS-CoV-2 response. Clones contracting from day 15 to 85 had balanced CD4/CD8 phenotypes, while a second wave expanding from day 15 to 37 was biased towards CD4+. Whether the second-wave clones peaking on day 37 were SARS-CoV-2 specific was not confirmed.

This clonotype was counted a few times. Its specific antigen is unknown. Base qualities are missing; no much larger clone stands one base away. The germline V gene (reference sequence) provides CDR1 SGHNT and CDR2 YYREEE. V and J lose 2 bases and 2 bases, and a span of 7 bases separates them. The CDR3 numbers 14 residues from cysteine through phenylalanine. Only the CDR3 portion is preserved as DNA: 42 bases, with reading frame beginning at the first base. Ficoll-Paque density gradient centrifugation was used to isolate PBMCs. The sequencing machine was an Illumina NovaSeq 6000. TCRalpha and TCRbeta cDNA libraries were constructed by 5'RACE with constant-segment primers, with sample barcodes and unique molecular identifiers being introduced. RNA was extracted from every sample with Trizol reagent. The libraries were amplified in two PCR steps, and the second step added a second sample barcode and Illumina TruSeq adapters. The libraries were sequenced on an Illumina NovaSeq using 2 x 150 bp paired-end reads. The original pipeline was this. Reads were demultiplexed and collapsed into UMI-guided consensus sequences with migec v1.2.7. Using mixcr v2.1.11, UMI consensuses were aligned to TRA and TRB V and J templates and then assembled into clonotypes. Clonotypes were classified as expanded or contracted when called significant by both edgeR and NoisET, with noise models trained on biological replicates. edgeR calls used a false discovery rate-adjusted p below 0.01 and a log2 fold-change threshold of 1. PCA with hierarchical clustering of max-normalized trajectories of the 1000 most abundant clonotypes was used as exploratory dynamics analysis. Each responding clone was given a CD4 or CD8 phenotype based on the CD4+ and CD8+ repertoires, which had been sequenced separately. TCRdb ran its own pipeline on the public reads, namely fastp trimming at Q25 and MiXCR clone calling, and kept in-frame beta chains. For every CDR3 protein sequence, its rows merge into one entry that carries the most common genes and DNA. Clone size and V and J calls follow TCRdb, not the original study. The sample data list tens of thousands of distinct CDR3 sequences, and under 25% of these were observed just once. The ten largest account for more than 1.5% of the sample.

The specimen sequenced was PBMCs or a T cell subset sorted from them (not recorded which). The sequence derives from an adult who had mild COVID-19 (a few samples of this study predate the infection). The sample titles of this study are shuffled in the database, so cell type and time point are left out. The rearrangement combines TRBV5-4 with TRBJ2-2; no D gene is confidently identified. At the DNA level, the sequence is TGTGCCAGCAGCTTTACTCTCAACACCGGGGAGCTGTTTTTT. The translation is CASSFTLNTGELFF. Where the CDR3 stops, the reference TRBV5-4 and TRBJ2-2 genes take over; the full variable domain is ETGVTQSPTHLIKTRGQQVTLRCSSQSGHNTVSWYQQALGQGPQFIFQYYREEENGRGNFPPRFSGLQFPNYSSELNVNALELDDSALYLCASSFTLNTGELFFGEGSRLTVL.